The 8 T cell receptor beta chains listed next were all sequenced from one sample in a study of a mutant IDH1 vaccine in newly diagnosed glioma. The antigens of these receptors remain unknown. Libraries were prepared by immunoSEQ multiplex PCR; TCRdb keeps only in-frame clonotypes and omits some of them. Of 69,000 or so clones in the sample, about 88% were seen once. Time point denoted: week 35, safety follow-up. It was 300 ug of mutant IDH1 20-mer peptide that made up each vaccine dose, given with topical imiquimod. Sequences were derived from PBMCs, sampled from a glioma patient whose treatment included an IDH1 peptide vaccine. The receptors were sampled from a man between 25 and 39 years old with glioma.

Written as DNA, the CDR3 is TGTGCCAGCAGTTTGGACAGGGGCTATGGCTACACCTTC. Its protein product is CASSLDRGYGYTF. V is TRBV6-5 and J is TRBJ1-2; TRBD1 matches at 9 bases. V lost 4 bases, J lost 4 bases, and 1 base stayed unmatched. This CDR3 spans 13 amino acids. The germline V gene encodes CDR1 MNHEY and CDR2 SVGAGI.

This chain uses TRBV4-1 with TRBJ2-5; D might be TRBD2 (7 bases). This CDR3 has 14 residues. Trimming took 0 bases from V and 9 from J, leaving 14 bases between them. Germline V gene data show CDR1 as MGHRA and CDR2 as YSYEKL. The CDR3 sequence is CASSQDRGRGAQYF. The CDR3 region has the DNA TGCGCCAGCAGCCAAGATAGAGGGAGGGGGGCCCAGTACTTC.

This chain uses TRBV2 with TRBJ2-7; 10 bases fit TRBD1. With V trimmed by 8 bases and J by 12 bases, 10 bases remained unmatched. CDR1 and CDR2 (germline): SNHLY, FYNNEI. CDR3 length: 12 residues. CDR3 in amino acids: CASEGQGLGTYF. The CDR3 DNA reads TGTGCCAGCGAGGGACAGGGGTTAGGGACGTACTTC.

This sequence joins TRBV5-1 and TRBJ1-2; TRBD1 agrees at 10 bases. This CDR3 comprises 16 residues. Germline CDR1 is SGHRS and CDR2 is YFSETQ. Trimming at V came to 0 bases and at J to 6 bases, leaving 8 bases not matched to a gene. The CDR3 coding sequence is TGCGCCAGCAGCTTGGGACAGGGGGCCTTTTTGGATGGCTACACCTTC. Encoded protein: CASSLGQGAFLDGYTF. The full variable domain, rest sourced from reference TRBV5-1 and TRBJ1-2, is KAGVTQTPRYLIKTRGQQVTLSCSPISGHRSVSWYQQTPGQGLQFLFEYFSETQRNKGNFPGRFSGRQFSNSRSEMNVSTLELGDSALYLCASSLGQGAFLDGYTFGSGTRLTVV.

The chain has TRBV27 and TRBJ2-5, with D possibly matching TRBD1 (5 bases). V shed 2 bases and J shed 0 bases, with 10 bases lying between them. The CDR3 consists of 15 residues. CDR1 and CDR2 from the germline V gene are MNHEY and SMNVEV (reference sequence). The CDR3 loop reads CASSLKDMYQETQYF. For the CDR3, the DNA is TGTGCCAGCAGTTTAAAGGACATGTACCAAGAGACCCAGTACTTC.

The chain employs TRBV28 and TRBJ1-2; D is perhaps TRBD1 (5 bases). V lost 5 bases to trimming and J lost 4 bases, with 11 bases between them. CDR1 MDHEN and CDR2 SYDVKM come from the germline V gene. CDR3 length equals 13 residues. The CDR3 region has the DNA TGTGCCAGCAGTACCCCGGGGGGCTATGGCTACACCTTC. This sequence encodes CASSTPGGYGYTF.

The CDR3, as DNA: TGTGCCAGCAGTTTAGGGGCCACAGATACGCAGTATTTT. This encodes CASSLGATDTQYF. The V call is TRBV27, the J call TRBJ2-3; TRBD1 is a possible D gene (5 bases). Germline V CDR1 and CDR2: MNHEY, SMNVEV (reference sequence). The CDR3 is 13 residues long. With 2 bases removed from V and 2 bases from J, the gap between germline ends came to 5 bases.

The genes are TRBV4-2 and TRBJ2-5, with TRBD2 matching 10 bases. CDR1 is LGHNA, CDR2 YNFKEQ, per germline. Trimming removed 6 bases from V and 1 base from J; junction bases left unmatched: 5. The CDR3 loop spans 15 amino acids. The CDR3 loop is CASSRTSGGQETQYF. As DNA, the CDR3 is TGTGCCAGCAGTCGGACTAGCGGAGGCCAAGAGACCCAGTACTTC.